This TCR beta chain derives from a study of neurological immune-mediated disorders. Study details: Relapsing-remitting disease affected roughly 30, and secondary progressive 3, of around 34 multiple sclerosis patients. General study points: The authors found no clinical or MRI feature associated with the multiple sclerosis repertoire cluster. In HTLV-1-associated myelopathy, TCR clonal expansion was greatest, and in multiple sclerosis it was least, below healthy controls.

The CDR3 runs 12 residues. Per the germline V gene, CDR1 is SGHTA and CDR2 is FQGNSA. Trimming shortened V by 5 bases and J by 3 bases, and 6 bases separated the two germline ends. This clonotype was recorded many times. Its antigen is not identified. From the 5' RACE reads, TCRdb called clonotypes with MiXCR, one entry per CDR3 protein. The sample has roughly 90,000 distinct CDR3 sequences, under 4.5% seen once. This TCR was recovered from a woman in her 50s with multiple sclerosis. The chain uses TRBV7-2 and TRBJ2-3; D not certain. Sequencing used PBMCs. The CDR3 bases are TGTGCCAGCAGCGAGCAAACAGATACGCAGTATTTT. It specifies CASSEQTDTQYF.